The rows below give T cell receptor beta chains drawn from one sample of a study of a mutant IDH1 vaccine in newly diagnosed glioma. Sequencing was performed with immunoSEQ multiplex PCR; in TCRdb, only in-frame clones are kept and a portion is missing. Of roughly 68,000 clones in the sample, 79% were seen once. Specimen: PBMCs, collected from a glioma patient treated with radiotherapy, temozolomide or both. Receptor source: a man between 45 and 60 years old with glioma. Both conserved end residues are part of each CDR3. The order of the fields is J gene, clone size, V gene, D gene, CDR3 protein, CDR3 DNA. D genes are given only for firm matches. Expanded clones get a size class; other rows say once, few or many, or leave the size out.

TRBJ2-4 NA TRBV5-1 NA CASSAEGENIQYF TGCGCCAGCAGCGCCGAGGGGGAAAACATTCAGTACTTC
TRBJ2-7 NA TRBV11-2 TRBD1 CASSLNRGIAYEQYF TGTGCCAGCAGCTTGAACAGGGGGATCGCCTACGAGCAGTACTTC
TRBJ2-7 NA TRBV14 NA CASSQYLGSEQYF TGTGCCAGCAGCCAATATTTGGGTTCCGAGCAGTACTTC
TRBJ2-7 NA TRBV2 NA CASSQSSYEQYF TGTGCCAGCAGCCAGAGCTCCTACGAGCAGTACTTC
TRBJ2-1 NA TRBV30 TRBD1 CAWSVVGTVQNEQFF TGTGCCTGGAGTGTAGTCGGGACAGTACAGAATGAGCAGTTCTTC
TRBJ2-5 NA TRBV10-3 TRBD2 CAISEGRGREETQYF TGTGCCATCAGTGAAGGGCGGGGGAGGGAAGAGACCCAGTACTTC
TRBJ2-6 once TRBV6-1 TRBD1 CASSAVFMGQTLPGANVLTF TGTGCCAGCAGTGCAGTGTTTATGGGACAGACCCTTCCTGGGGCCAACGTCCTGACTTTC
TRBJ2-7 NA TRBV7-3 TRBD1 CASSWGPGQGNEQYF TGTGCCAGCAGCTGGGGTCCGGGACAGGGAAACGAGCAGTACTTC
TRBJ2-7 NA TRBV6-1 NA CASTPSGADGYEQYF TGTGCCAGCACCCCCTCAGGGGCCGACGGCTACGAGCAGTACTTC
TRBJ2-7 NA TRBV30 NA CAWSVPPGGVAYEQYF TGTGCCTGGAGTGTACCTCCGGGCGGAGTGGCCTACGAGCAGTACTTC
TRBJ1-2 few TRBV7-9 TRBD1 CASSVGQAFYTF TGTGCCAGCAGCGTGGGACAGGCTTTTTACACCTTC
TRBJ2-2 few TRBV19 NA CASSIVVGQITGELFF TGTGCCAGTAGTATAGTAGTGGGACAAATCACCGGGGAGCTGTTTTTT
TRBJ2-3 NA TRBV6-1 TRBD1 CASSDWDRGTDTQYF TGTGCCAGCAGTGACTGGGACAGGGGCACAGATACGCAGTATTTT
TRBJ2-1 NA TRBV29-1 TRBD1 CSVPRTGRSYNEQFF TGCAGCGTTCCACGGACAGGGCGGTCCTACAATGAGCAGTTCTTC
TRBJ2-7 NA TRBV4-3 TRBD1 CASSQGWTGSYEQYF TGCGCCAGCAGCCAAGGCTGGACAGGATCCTACGAGCAGTACTTC
TRBJ1-1 NA TRBV7-9 TRBD1 CASSLGGQGSAFF TGTGCCAGCAGCTTAGGGGGACAGGGTAGTGCTTTCTTT
TRBJ1-2 once TRBV19 NA CASTLDSYGYTF TGTGCCAGTACCCTAGACTCCTATGGCTACACCTTC
TRBJ1-2 NA TRBV5-1 NA CASSYTGTASDGYTF TGCGCCAGCAGCTATACCGGGACGGCGTCGGATGGCTACACCTTC
TRBJ1-1 few TRBV7-9 TRBD1 CASSSGGGNTEAFF TGTGCCAGCAGCTCAGGGGGCGGGAACACTGAAGCTTTCTTT
TRBJ2-3 NA TRBV13 TRBD2 CASSSQSGLAGGDTQYF TGTGCCAGCAGCTCCCAATCGGGACTAGCGGGGGGGGATACGCAGTATTTT
TRBJ2-7 few TRBV2 NA CASSGGSLSYEQYF TGTGCCAGCAGTGGGGGGTCCCTCTCTTACGAGCAGTACTTC
TRBJ1-3 NA TRBV7-9 NA CASSLGQPSGNTIYF TGTGCCAGCAGCTTAGGACAGCCCTCTGGAAACACCATATATTTT
TRBJ1-4 NA TRBV6-5 TRBD1 CASSRGTGGEKLFF TGTGCCAGCAGTCGCGGGACAGGGGGTGAAAAACTGTTTTTT
TRBJ1-1 NA TRBV6-6 NA CASSYGGTEAFF TGTGCCAGCAGTTATGGGGGAACTGAAGCTTTCTTT
TRBJ1-5 NA TRBV5-1 NA CASSLGDSLAGPQHF TGCGCCAGCAGCTTAGGGGACTCCCTGGCGGGCCCCCAGCATTTT
TRBJ1-4 NA TRBV7-9 NA CASSLGSQGEKLFF TGTGCCAGCAGCCTTGGGAGCCAAGGTGAAAAACTGTTTTTT
TRBJ2-7 NA TRBV10-3 NA CAISESWEGYEQYF TGTGCCATCAGTGAGTCTTGGGAAGGGTACGAGCAGTACTTC
TRBJ1-1 NA TRBV30 NA CAWSVKGGNTEAFF TGTGCCTGGAGTGTCAAAGGGGGTAACACTGAAGCTTTCTTT
TRBJ2-1 NA TRBV5-1 NA CASSSSNEQFF TGCGCCAGCAGCTCAAGCAATGAGCAGTTCTTC
TRBJ1-5 NA TRBV19 NA CASSIRREGQPQHF TGTGCCAGTAGTATTCGGCGGGAGGGACAGCCCCAGCATTTT
TRBJ2-3 once TRBV5-1 TRBD1 CASSSPTGDGDTQYF TGCGCCAGCAGCTCGCCAACAGGGGACGGTGATACGCAGTATTTT
TRBJ1-1 NA TRBV29-1 NA CSVSTANTEAFF TGCAGCGTTAGTACTGCGAACACTGAAGCTTTCTTT